This T cell receptor beta chain was documented in a study of shared clonotypes between healthy human individuals. The CDR3 totals 14 residues. In germline, CDR1 is MDHEN, CDR2 SYDVKM. Trimming cost V 5 bases and J 8 bases; bases outside gene matches: 10. Notes on the study in general: Non-shared clonotypes showed lower generation probabilities than clonotypes common to all four donors.

Measured with immunoSEQ multiplex PCR; TCRdb has only the in-frame clones, and not every one. The sample lists more than 2,000,000 clones, more than 85% seen once, with under 0.45% in the top ten. Concerning this clone: Its antigen is unknown.

The clonotype originates from a man younger than 30 in good health. Some clones in this sample may be carry-over from other donors' samples. Sequencing was carried out using naive CD4+ T cells from PBMCs. Specified subset: CD45RA+ positively selected. The rearrangement uses TRBV28 and TRBJ2-7, with 9 bases lining up with TRBD1. The CDR3 nucleotides are TGTGCCAGCAGTACTGGAATACAGGGGGCCAAGCAGTACTTC. It encodes CASSTGIQGAKQYF.